The clone carrying this T cell receptor beta chain was counted only a few times. One end of the junction varies from germline; a read error may be responsible. Sample-barcoded 5' priming and a J-beta primer mix drove a second PCR of about 6 to 12 cycles. TCRdb recomputed calls from the 5' RACE reads with MiXCR, one row per CDR3 protein. Of roughly 560,000 distinct CDR3 sequences in the sample, about 24% were seen once. This CDR3 region has 13 residues. Per the germline V gene, CDR1 is ENHRY and CDR2 is SYGVKD. The data were taken from a study of blood T cells in healthy people across ages. Another study also made use of these data, one on T cells of mothers and their children. From that paper: Related pairs of mothers and children showed slightly higher, non-significant overlap versus unrelated pairs.

The chain carries TRBV10-3 and TRBJ1-1, with D unresolved. The sequenced sample consisted of blood. The receptor's source is a boy aged 10-17 years in good health. CDR3 loop: CVISSSENTEAFF. The CDR3 nucleotides read TGTGTCATCAGCTCCTCAGAGAACACTGAAGCTTTCTTT.